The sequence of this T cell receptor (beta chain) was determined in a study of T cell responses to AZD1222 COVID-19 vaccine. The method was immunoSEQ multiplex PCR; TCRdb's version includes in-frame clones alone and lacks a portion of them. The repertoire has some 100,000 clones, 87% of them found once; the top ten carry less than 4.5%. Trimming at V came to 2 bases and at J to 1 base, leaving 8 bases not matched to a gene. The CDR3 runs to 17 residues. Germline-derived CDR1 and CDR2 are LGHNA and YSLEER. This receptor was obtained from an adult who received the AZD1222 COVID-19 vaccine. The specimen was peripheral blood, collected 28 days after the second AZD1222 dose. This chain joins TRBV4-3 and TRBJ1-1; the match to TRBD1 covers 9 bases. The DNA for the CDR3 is TGCGCCAGCAGCCAACTAACCCCGGGACAGGGGAACACTGAAGCTTTCTTT. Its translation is CASSQLTPGQGNTEAFF.